This TCR beta chain emerged from a study of blood T cell repertoires in COVID-19. The data were produced by immunoSEQ multiplex PCR, yet TCRdb's version contains in-frame clones alone and is incomplete. The repertoire includes around 180,000 clones, roughly nine tenths of them detected once, and 20% to 25% sits in the top ten. Germline V gene lookup returns CDR1 SGHRS and CDR2 YFSETQ. The CDR3 covers 18 residues. Trimming at V came to 1 base and at J to 3 bases, leaving 10 bases not matched to a gene. The chain has TRBV5-1 and TRBJ1-6, with 7 nucleotides matching TRBD1. The clonotype was recovered from a man between 65 and 85 years old with active or convalescent COVID-19. The material sequenced was peripheral blood. DNA for the CDR3: TGCGCCAGCAGCTTGAACTCCTTGGGACAGAACTATAATTCACCCCTCCACTTT. Amino acids: CASSLNSLGQNYNSPLHF.